This is a list of T cell receptor beta chains from one sample in a study of vaccination and CD4 T cells after COVID-19. MiXCR, applied by TCRdb to the PCR reads, yields one record per CDR3 protein. The data hold approximately 4,200 distinct CDR3 sequences, with 15% to 20% observed a single time. The antigens of these receptors remain unknown. Sequences were obtained from CD4+ T cells from blood, cultured in vitro. These receptors were taken from a human donor who had recovered from COVID-19. Both conserved end residues are part of each CDR3. The D gene is left open where the match is weak. A row's size may be missing; if present it is once, few, many or a size class.

>few|TRBV4-1|-|TRBJ2-3|17
TGCGCCAGCAGCCAAGATTACGGGGAGCACCGCACAGATACGCAGTATTTT
CASSQDYGEHRTDTQYF
>few|TRBV20-1|TRBD2|TRBJ2-5|15
TGCAGTGCTAGAGCTAGCGGGGGGTTCCAAGAGACCCAGTACTTC
CSARASGGFQETQYF
>medium-sized|TRBV7-9|TRBD1|TRBJ1-2|16
TGTGCCAGCAGCTTAGTCGGGGACAGGGGGCACAGTGGCTACACCTTC
CASSLVGDRGHSGYTF
>medium-sized|TRBV7-9|-|TRBJ1-5|15
TGTGCCAGCAGCCCCCCAGGAACGGGCAATCAGCCCCAGCATTTT
CASSPPGTGNQPQHF
>-|TRBV20-1|-|TRBJ2-3|12
TGCAGTGCTAGAGGGGGAACAGATACGCAGTATTTT
CSARGGTDTQYF
>-|TRBV7-3|-|TRBJ2-6|17
TGTGCCAGCAGCTTAGAACGGGTGGGCACAGGGGCCAACGTCCTGACTTTC
CASSLERVGTGANVLTF
>-|TRBV6-1|-|TRBJ1-2|16
TGTGCCAGCAGTCGAACGGCAGAGTTCTATCTTTATGGCTACACCTTC
CASSRTAEFYLYGYTF
>few|TRBV5-6|-|TRBJ2-5|13
TGTGCCAGCAGCTTCGGCGGGGAAGAGACCCAGTACTTC
CASSFGGEETQYF
>few|TRBV19|TRBD1|TRBJ2-1|13
TGTGCCAGTAGGGACAGGTCTGGGAATGAGCAGTTCTTC
CASRDRSGNEQFF
>-|TRBV10-3|TRBD2|TRBJ2-7|14
TGTGCCACACACGGGGGGGGAGCGGGAGGCGAGCAGTACTTC
CATHGGGAGGEQYF
>medium-sized|TRBV21-1|-|TRBJ1-5|13
TGTGCCAGCAGCGCACACAAGGATCAGCCCCAGCATTTT
CASSAHKDQPQHF
>-|TRBV12-3/TRBV12-4|-|TRBJ2-2|15
TGTGCCAGCAGTTTAAGCGCTCCGAACACCGGGGAGCTGTTTTTT
CASSLSAPNTGELFF
>few|TRBV11-2|-|TRBJ1-2|14
TGTGCCAGCAGCTTCCGGATCCAAGCTAGTGGCTACACCTTC
CASSFRIQASGYTF
>few|TRBV6-5|-|TRBJ2-3|16
TGTGCCAGCAGTTACTCGGTACAGCTTAGCACAGATACGCAGTATTTT
CASSYSVQLSTDTQYF
>large|TRBV2|-|TRBJ1-2|13
TGTGCCAGCAGGGACGGAGCTAACTATGGCTACACCTTC
CASRDGANYGYTF
>medium-sized|TRBV12-3/TRBV12-4|-|TRBJ1-6|13
TGTGCCAGCAGTTTAACCCTTAATTCACCCCTCCACTTT
CASSLTLNSPLHF
>-|TRBV18|-|TRBJ2-5|11
TGTGCCAGCTCACCGGGAAAGACCCAGTACTTC
CASSPGKTQYF
>few|TRBV7-8|-|TRBJ2-7|11
TGTGCCAGCAGCCGTCAGCAGGAGCAGTACTTC
CASSRQQEQYF
>-|TRBV9|-|TRBJ1-1|15
TGTGCCAGCAGCGTAGTTGGGGGCGCGGGTACTGAAGCTTTCTTT
CASSVVGGAGTEAFF
>-|TRBV21-1|-|TRBJ2-7|21
TGTGCCAGCGGCGGGTCCCCGCAGGTATTGGCCATCGGGGGTTGGGTGGGGGAGCAGTACTTC
CASGGSPQVLAIGGWVGEQYF